The 30 T cell receptor beta chains presented below share a single source sample, sequenced in a study of blood T cell repertoires in COVID-19. TCRdb's copy holds only in-frame clones and misses some; the assay was immunoSEQ multiplex PCR. Seen here are about 84,000 clones, about 86% observed once, and the top ten hold approximately 1.3%. Sequencing was performed on peripheral blood. The receptor source for this set is a man of 80 years or more with active or convalescent COVID-19.

J is TRBJ1-2 and V is TRBV28; unclear D gene. The CDR3 is 14 residues long. V was trimmed by 6 bases and J by 0 bases, leaving 11 bases between them. CDR1 MDHEN and CDR2 SYDVKM come from the germline V gene. DNA of the CDR3: TGTGCCAGCAGCTCTGGGCCCGCTAACTATGGCTACACCTTC. Protein sequence: CASSSGPANYGYTF.

V gene TRBV11-2 combines with J gene TRBJ2-7, with 7 bases fitting TRBD2. V lost 5 bases to trimming and J lost 0 bases; unmatched junction nucleotides: 10. The CDR3 extends over 16 amino acids. The germline CDR1 and CDR2 sequences are SGHAT and FQNNGV. The chain's CDR3 is CASSRGASGSSYEQYF. CDR3 bases: TGTGCCAGCAGCCGAGGGGCTAGCGGAAGCTCCTACGAGCAGTACTTC.

This clone was seen once. The chain couples TRBV19 to TRBJ1-5; D unclear. The CDR3 sequence is 12 residues long. Trimming left V 5 bases short and J 5 bases short, with 7 bases between. Germline V gene sequence: CDR1 LNHDA, CDR2 SQIVND (reference sequence). This CDR3 is CASSPQYQPQHF. CDR3 coding DNA: TGTGCCAGTAGTCCCCAATATCAGCCCCAGCATTTT. Based on the CDR3 plus reference TRBV19 and TRBJ1-5, the full variable domain is DGGITQSPKYLFRKEGQNVTLSCEQNLNHDAMYWYRQDPGQGLRLIYYSQIVNDFQKGDIAEGYSVSREKKESFPLTVTSAQKNPTAFYLCASSPQYQPQHFGDGTRLSIL.

J is TRBJ1-3 and V is TRBV9; D is possibly TRBD1 (6 bases). The CDR3 sequence is 17 residues long. Germline-derived CDR1 and CDR2 are SGDLS and YYNGEE. V was clipped by 1 base and J by 0 bases, with 14 bases between them. The CDR3 DNA reads as TGTGCCAGCAGCGTACGCCCGGACAGTCTCTCTGGAAACACCATATATTTT. Translating it yields CASSVRPDSLSGNTIYF. Filled out from reference TRBV9 and TRBJ1-3, the complete variable domain reads DSGVTQTPKHLITATGQRVTLRCSPRSGDLSVYWYQQSLDQGLQFLIQYYNGEERAKGNILERFSAQQFPDLHSELNLSSLELGDSALYFCASSVRPDSLSGNTIYFGEGSWLTVV.

V and J are TRBV6-9 and TRBJ2-7; TRBD2 might be the D (6 bases). Trimming took off 8 bases at V and 0 bases at J, with 14 bases between the two ends. The CDR3 has 14 residues. Germline CDR1 is MNHGY and CDR2 is SVAAGI. CDR3 DNA sequence: TGTGCCAGCCATCACCGGCGGGGCTCCTACGAGCAGTACTTC. Translation: CASHHRRGSYEQYF.

The gene calls are TRBV7-8 and TRBJ2-7; 9 bases line up with TRBD1. This CDR3 contains 17 residues. Germline values: CDR1 SGHVS, CDR2 FQNEAQ. J lost 3 bases, V lost 5 bases, and 14 bases had no gene match. CDR3 DNA sequence: TGTGCCAGCAGCCCCTACCCGTCGGGACAGGGTATCTACGAGCAGTACTTC. The encoded protein is CASSPYPSGQGIYEQYF.

The chain uses TRBV6-6 and TRBJ2-7; either TRBD1 or TRBD2 may supply D (6 bases each). CDR1 is MNHNY, CDR2 SVGAGI, per germline (reference sequence). The CDR3 contains 13 residues. V was shortened by 5 bases and J by 2 bases, with 10 bases between the two germline ends. The CDR3, as DNA: TGTGCCAGCAGTCAGGGGACTGCCTACGAGCAGTACTTC. This encodes CASSQGTAYEQYF.

The CDR3 is CASSQDLGAPNQPQHF. CDR3 coding DNA: TGCGCCAGCAGCCAAGATCTCGGTGCCCCGAATCAGCCCCAGCATTTT. The chain joins TRBV4-3 to TRBJ1-5; D not resolved. The CDR3 length is 16 residues. V lost 0 bases to trimming and J lost 4 bases, with 13 bases between them. Germline V gene lookup returns CDR1 LGHNA and CDR2 YSLEER.

The V call is TRBV2, the J call TRBJ1-2; no clear D. CDR3 length: 16 residues. CDR1 is SNHLY and CDR2 is FYNNEI in the germline V gene. Between the trimmed V and J ends, which lost 5 bases and 8 bases, there was a span of 24 bases. CDR3 sequence reads: CASSRSSLTTIGGYTF. The CDR3 DNA sequence: TGTGCCAGCAGTAGGTCAAGCCTAACAACTATCGGCGGCTACACCTTC.

The chain links TRBV28 to TRBJ1-4; 9 bases agree with TRBD1. The CDR3 is made up of 12 amino acids. The germline gives CDR1 MDHEN, CDR2 SYDVKM. With 8 bases clipped from V and 8 bases from J, the junction kept 3 bases outside the gene matches. The DNA for the CDR3 is TGTGCCAGCCGACAGGGGGGAGAAAAACTGTTTTTT. This gives the protein CASRQGGEKLFF.

This clone was detected a few times. CDR3 loop: CASSLNIISYEQYF. The CDR3 DNA sequence: TGCGCCAGCAGCCTTAACATAATCTCCTACGAGCAGTACTTC. The chain uses TRBV4-3 and TRBJ2-7; D gene ambiguous. V was shortened by 4 bases and J by 0 bases, with 10 bases between the two germline ends. Germline lookup yields CDR1 LGHNA and CDR2 YSLEER. There are 14 residues in the CDR3.

This clone was picked up a small number of times. The gene calls are TRBV4-2 and TRBJ1-5, with D possibly TRBD1 on 5 matching bases. V was pared by 1 base and J by 2 bases, with 12 bases between. Germline V gene sequence: CDR1 LGHNA, CDR2 YNFKEQ. The CDR3 totals 16 residues. For the CDR3, the DNA is TGTGCCAGCAGCCAAGTGGGGCAGAGCGGCAATCAGCCCCAGCATTTT. This gives the protein CASSQVGQSGNQPQHF.

This clone appeared once. This chain joins TRBV9 and TRBJ1-2, with D possibly TRBD1 on 6 matching bases. Trimming took off 4 bases at V and 6 bases at J, with 13 bases between the two ends. The CDR3 is made up of 13 amino acids. CDR1 is SGDLS and CDR2 is YYNGEE in the germline V gene. CDR3 in amino acids: CASSTGQSDGYTF. The DNA of the CDR3 is TGTGCCAGCAGCACCGGACAGTCGGATGGCTACACCTTC.

This chain joins TRBV29-1 and TRBJ2-1, with 7 bases that match TRBD1. The V and J ends lost 4 bases and 7 bases, in that order; junction bases with no gene match: 4. CDR3 length: 12 amino acids. The germline V gene encodes CDR1 SQVTM and CDR2 ANQGSEA. Here the CDR3 DNA reads TGCAGCGTTGGACAGGGTTTGAATGAGCAGTTCTTC. Translation gives CSVGQGLNEQFF.

The J gene is TRBJ2-1, the V gene TRBV4-3; 9 nucleotides line up with TRBD1. CDR1 and CDR2 (germline): LGHNA, YSLEER. This CDR3 is 15 amino acids long. With 3 bases clipped from V and 4 bases from J, the junction kept 4 bases outside the gene matches. This chain's CDR3 is CASSHEGQGYNEQFF. The CDR3 bases are TGCGCCAGCAGCCACGAGGGACAGGGATACAATGAGCAGTTCTTC.

This chain uses TRBV19 with TRBJ2-1, with D maybe TRBD2 (6 bases). The germline V gene encodes CDR1 LNHDA and CDR2 SQIVND (reference sequence). V lost 7 bases to trimming and J lost 8 bases, with 21 bases between them. The CDR3 length is 15 residues. DNA for the CDR3: TGTGCCAGTAACCGCGGCACGGGAGTAGGCTATGAGCAGTTCTTC. Translation gives CASNRGTGVGYEQFF.

CDR3 loop: CASSQYRGNSGNTIYF. DNA of the CDR3: TGTGCCAGCAGCCAGTACAGGGGGAACTCTGGAAACACCATATATTTT. V and J are TRBV4-2 and TRBJ1-3, with 8 bases that match TRBD1. The CDR3 has 16 amino acids. The trim removed 3 bases at V and 0 bases at J, leaving 4 bases unmatched. Germline V gives CDR1 LGHNA, CDR2 YNFKEQ.

J is TRBJ2-5 and V is TRBV1; the DNA was not used to check the table's D call, TRBD1. TRBV1 is designated a pseudogene. The CDR3 consists of 16 residues. CDR3 protein: CTSSHGQGIDQETQYF. The CDR3 DNA reads TGCACCAGCAGCCATGGACAGGGGATTGACCAAGAGACCCAGTACTTC.

This clone has a handful of counts. The chain carries TRBV11-2 and TRBJ2-1; TRBD2 matches at 12 bases. J was trimmed by 6 bases and V by 6 bases; bases with no gene match: 6. CDR3 length: 15 amino acids. In germline, CDR1 is SGHAT, CDR2 FQNNGV. The CDR3 region is CASSRPGLAGNEQFF. The CDR3 DNA reads as TGTGCCAGCAGTCGGCCGGGACTAGCGGGCAATGAGCAGTTCTTC.

This chain links TRBV10-3 with TRBJ2-3; TRBD2 might be the D (5 bases). CDR3 length: 15 residues. The germline V gene encodes CDR1 ENHRY and CDR2 SYGVKD. V gave up 3 bases and J gave up 0 bases, with 10 bases separating them. This chain's CDR3 is CAISEGRGSTDTQYF. The DNA of the CDR3 is TGTGCCATCAGTGAAGGGAGAGGGAGCACAGATACGCAGTATTTT.

This chain joins TRBV5-1 and TRBJ2-2; a possible D gene is TRBD2 (5 bases). The germline gives CDR1 SGHRS, CDR2 YFSETQ. The V and J ends lost 7 bases and 6 bases respectively, with 13 bases between them. The CDR3 loop spans 13 amino acids. CDR3 in amino acids: CASLQADAGELFF. The DNA for the CDR3 is TGCGCCAGCCTCCAAGCGGATGCCGGGGAGCTGTTTTTT.

CDR3: CAWNQGQETQYF. In nucleotides, the CDR3 is TGTGCCTGGAATCAGGGCCAAGAGACCCAGTACTTC. The chain carries TRBV30 and TRBJ2-5; weak D call: TRBD1 (5 bases). This CDR3 contains 12 residues. Germline V gene lookup returns CDR1 GTSNPN and CDR2 SVGIG (reference sequence). V lost 4 bases, J lost 1 base, and 7 bases lay in between.

This sequence joins TRBV19 and TRBJ1-2; D is perhaps TRBD1 (5 bases). The V gene lost 6 bases and the J gene lost 5 bases, with 16 bases spanning the gap. This CDR3 has 14 residues. Germline V gene data show CDR1 as LNHDA and CDR2 as SQIVND (reference sequence). This CDR3 reads CASSMGREFYGYTF. CDR3 sequence (DNA): TGTGCCAGTAGCATGGGCAGGGAATTTTATGGCTACACCTTC.

This chain connects TRBV28 to TRBJ2-7; 10 bases line up with TRBD1. Unmatched junction bases numbered 7, after V lost 2 bases and J lost 3 bases. The V gene's germline CDR1 is MDHEN and CDR2 SYDVKM. This CDR3 contains 16 residues. The CDR3 nucleotides read TGTGCCAGCAGTTTAGTACCCGGGACAGGGGACTACGAGCAGTACTTC. Translating gives CASSLVPGTGDYEQYF.

CDR3 loop: CASTPQTVNYGYTF. CDR3 DNA sequence: TGTGCCAGTACCCCCCAGACAGTCAACTATGGCTACACCTTC. The rearrangement links TRBV19 to TRBJ1-2, with D possibly TRBD1 on 5 matching bases. The CDR3 extends over 14 amino acids. V gave up 7 bases and J gave up 2 bases, with 14 bases separating them. Germline CDR1 reads LNHDA; CDR2 reads SQIVND (reference sequence). Full variable domain (rest looked up from reference TRBV19 and TRBJ1-2): DGGITQSPKYLFRKEGQNVTLSCEQNLNHDAMYWYRQDPGQGLRLIYYSQIVNDFQKGDIAEGYSVSREKKESFPLTVTSAQKNPTAFYLCASTPQTVNYGYTFGSGTRLTVV.

This chain links TRBV24-1 with TRBJ2-1; D gene uncertain. Per the germline V gene, CDR1 is KGHDR and CDR2 is SFDVKD. There are 17 residues in the CDR3. The V gene lost 0 bases and the J gene lost 0 bases, with 11 bases spanning the gap. The CDR3: CATSDLQSTASYNEQFF. In DNA, the CDR3 is TGTGCCACCAGTGATTTGCAGTCCACCGCCTCCTACAATGAGCAGTTCTTC.

The V gene is TRBV9, the J gene TRBJ2-7; 9 positions match TRBD1. CDR1 is SGDLS, CDR2 YYNGEE, per germline. V lost 4 bases to trimming and J lost 0 bases; unmatched junction nucleotides: 5. The CDR3 consists of 15 residues. Written as DNA, the CDR3 is TGTGCCAGCAGCCCAGGACAGGGGCCCTCCTACGAGCAGTACTTC. This encodes CASSPGQGPSYEQYF.

The rearrangement joins TRBV7-2 to TRBJ1-2; maybe TRBD1 (5 bases). CDR1 and CDR2 from the germline V gene are SGHTA and FQGNSA. The CDR3 consists of 12 residues. Trimming removed 5 bases at V and 2 bases at J, with 6 bases between. The CDR3, as DNA: TGTGCCAGCAGCCAGGGAAACTATGGCTACACCTTC. Its translation is CASSQGNYGYTF.

The gene calls are TRBV27 and TRBJ2-4, with 8 bases lining up with TRBD2. CDR1 MNHEY and CDR2 SMNVEV come from the germline V gene (reference sequence). J lost 6 bases, V lost 4 bases, and 2 bases had no gene match. The CDR3 has 13 amino acids. The CDR3 region has the DNA TGTGCCAGCAGTTCCGGGACTAGAAACATTCAGTACTTC. Translated: CASSSGTRNIQYF.

The V gene is TRBV29-1, the J gene TRBJ2-7; 9 bases fit TRBD1. CDR1 is SQVTM, CDR2 ANQGSEA, per germline. After removal of 6 bases from V and 5 bases from J, the junction contained 8 bases not matched to a gene. This CDR3 contains 13 residues. The CDR3 region is CSVSTGGSDEQYF. For the CDR3, the DNA is TGCAGCGTCTCGACAGGGGGGTCTGACGAGCAGTACTTC.